Only a few counts were recorded for the clone carrying this T cell receptor beta chain. Its antigen remains unidentified. The V gene's germline CDR1 is MNHNY and CDR2 SVGAGI (reference sequence). CDR3 length: 15 residues. V was clipped by 2 bases and J by 4 bases, with 14 bases between them. Sorted populations all had greater than 95% purity. This specimen comes from a study of beta chain features in type 1 diabetes. Across the whole study: Patients looked much like healthy donors when it came to age, gender and cell yields.

Study-level points and caveats: Among patients with Type 1 diabetes, TCRB CDR3s were moderately but significantly shorter in every one of the four CD4+ subsets.

The sequenced template was cDNA made from the entire isolated RNA. TCRdb's table, derived via immunoSEQ multiplex PCR, lists solely in-frame clones and lacks some. The sample yields about 53,000 clones, about three fifths seen once. This rearrangement joins TRBV6-6 to TRBJ1-2, with D possibly being TRBD1 (5 bases). This sequence originates from a woman in her 30s with type 1 diabetes. Sequencing used stem cell memory CD4+ T cells from blood. The CDR3 nucleotides read TGTGCCAGCAGTTACAAAACAGGTTTAGGCTATGGCTACACCTTC. This sequence encodes CASSYKTGLGYGYTF.